The next 5 T cell receptor beta chains were all read from a single sample in a study of blood T cell repertoires in COVID-19. The table came from immunoSEQ multiplex PCR; TCRdb's copy has only in-frame clones and leaves some out. The data hold around 100,000 clones, with about 80% observed a single time. The specimen sequenced was peripheral blood. The receptor source for this set is a human donor in a cohort sampled during active COVID-19.

This chain connects TRBV10-3 to TRBJ1-4; no firm D call. From germline, CDR1 is ENHRY and CDR2 SYGVKD. V lost 3 bases, J lost 2 bases, and 13 bases lay in between. This CDR3 has 16 amino acids. This CDR3 is CAISEGRGGTNEKLFF. The CDR3 DNA reads as TGTGCCATCAGTGAAGGACGGGGAGGGACTAATGAAAAACTGTTTTTT.

The chain uses TRBV5-1 and TRBJ1-4; D not resolved. Trimming took off 2 bases at V and 8 bases at J, with 10 bases between the two ends. Germline assignment: CDR1 SGHRS and CDR2 YFSETQ. The CDR3 loop spans 13 amino acids. Written as DNA, the CDR3 is TGCGCCAGCAGCTTAGGGTCGGGGGAAAAACTGTTTTTT. As protein: CASSLGSGEKLFF.

V and J are TRBV2 and TRBJ2-7; tentatively, D is TRBD1 (7 bases). The germline gives CDR1 SNHLY, CDR2 FYNNEI. The CDR3 is 15 residues long. The V end was cut by 6 bases, the J end by 1 base, with 16 bases between. CDR3 sequence: CASSESPGGSYEQYF. As DNA, the CDR3 is TGTGCCAGCAGCGAAAGCCCAGGGGGGTCCTACGAGCAGTACTTC. The full variable domain, rest sourced from reference TRBV2 and TRBJ2-7, is EPEVTQTPSHQVTQMGQEVILRCVPISNHLYFYWYRQILGQKVEFLVSFYNNEISEKSEIFDDQFSVERPDGSNFTLKIRSTKLEDSAMYFCASSESPGGSYEQYFGPGTRLTVT.

The genes are TRBV9 and TRBJ2-5, with 10 positions matching TRBD2. This CDR3 is built from 16 residues. CDR1 SGDLS and CDR2 YYNGEE come from the germline V gene. Trimming cost V 0 bases and J 2 bases; bases outside gene matches: 4. CDR3 residues: CASSVGTSGLQETQYF. For the CDR3, the DNA is TGTGCCAGCAGCGTAGGGACTAGCGGCCTTCAAGAGACCCAGTACTTC.

The V call is TRBV7-9, the J call TRBJ1-1, with D unresolved. Trimming removed 1 base from V and 1 base from J, with 10 bases in between. The germline V gene encodes CDR1 SEHNR and CDR2 FQNEAQ (reference sequence). The length of the CDR3 is 15 residues. This CDR3 reads CASSLGADPNTEAFF. CDR3 sequence (DNA): TGTGCCAGCAGCTTAGGGGCAGATCCGAACACTGAAGCTTTCTTT.